The present TCR beta chain was sequenced within a study of blood T cell repertoires in COVID-19. As for the study in general: Samples taken during acute and convalescent COVID-19 were collected in the United States, Italy and Spain. The cDNA or gDNA used as material had been derived from T cells, B-cell-depleted T cells, or PBMCs.

Per the authors' pipeline: Reference gene primers were amplified, and this amplification served to estimate nucleated cell counts. Measured with immunoSEQ multiplex PCR; TCRdb has only the in-frame clones, and not every one. The DNA gave D and trimming, while V, J and clone size come from that table. The data contain 200,000 to 250,000 clones, 84% of them singletons. This TCR derives from a man in his fifties with active or convalescent COVID-19. The material sequenced was peripheral blood.

The CDR3 loop is CASSSTGVGPLTEAFF. The CDR3 DNA reads TGTGCCAGCAGCTCTACAGGAGTGGGCCCGCTCACTGAAGCTTTCTTT. This chain connects TRBV7-9 to TRBJ1-1; weak D call: TRBD1 (5 bases). Germline CDR1 and CDR2: SEHNR and FQNEAQ (reference sequence). There are 16 residues in the CDR3. V lost 4 bases and J lost 4, with 19 bases in between.